These 28 T cell receptor beta chains share one sample of origin, sequenced in a study of cytotoxic CD8 clonotypes in ibrutinib-treated CLL (dated by TCRdb to the early 2020s). Interpreted using the paper, the time point label stands for: roughly 23 months on ibrutinib. The library was made by the immunoSEQ multiplex PCR assay. TCRdb holds this immuneACCESS table with in-frame rearrangements only. Some clones are missing; in checked studies, unresolved V genes explain under half, and the rest has no known cause. The sample table lists 60,000 to 95,000 clones, approximately 82% of them with a count of one. The top ten clonotypes cover about 40% of the sample. The sample in question was PBMCs, obtained after 24 months of ibrutinib treatment. These TCRs come from a human donor with chronic lymphocytic leukemia.

V gene TRBV7-2 combines with J gene TRBJ1-1; D may be TRBD1 (6 bases). Trimming removed 5 bases from V and 6 bases from J, with 16 bases in between. This CDR3 has 14 amino acids. The germline gives CDR1 SGHTA, CDR2 FQGNSA. CDR3 loop: CASSPPRQGPEAFF. In DNA form, the CDR3 reads TGTGCCAGCAGCCCTCCCCGGCAGGGGCCTGAAGCTTTCTTT.

The genes are TRBV5-4 and TRBJ1-2; no definite D call. CDR3 length equals 14 residues. Germline CDR1 is SGHNT and CDR2 is YYREEE (reference sequence). The ends were cut back, 0 bases at V and 2 bases at J, with 8 bases in the middle. The CDR3 sequence: CASSLEGLNYGYTF. CDR3 DNA: TGTGCCAGCAGCTTGGAGGGTTTAAACTATGGCTACACCTTC.

The V call is TRBV28, the J call TRBJ2-6, with D uncertain. Germline CDR1 is MDHEN and CDR2 is SYDVKM. The CDR3 is 14 residues long. Trimming took 7 bases from V and 1 from J, leaving 8 bases between them. The chain's CDR3 is CASTTLSGANVLTF. The CDR3, as DNA: TGTGCCAGCACAACCCTGTCTGGGGCCAACGTCCTGACTTTC.

V usage is TRBV4-1 and J usage is TRBJ1-1; D is possibly TRBD1 (6 bases). The CDR3 is 14 residues long. The ends were cut back, 6 bases at V and 1 base at J, with 12 bases in the middle. Germline values: CDR1 MGHRA, CDR2 YSYEKL. The DNA for the CDR3 is TGCGCCAGCAGGATGCCGGGGGCGAACACTGAAGCTTTCTTT. It translates to CASRMPGANTEAFF.

This chain connects TRBV29-1 to TRBJ2-3; possibly TRBD1 or TRBD2 for D (5 bases each). Germline CDR1 reads SQVTM; CDR2 reads ANQGSEA. The CDR3 totals 13 residues. V lost 4 bases and J 0 bases, leaving 8 bases between the germline ends. The CDR3 DNA is TGCAGCGTTGTATGGGACAGCACAGATACGCAGTATTTT. This sequence encodes CSVVWDSTDTQYF.

This clone was counted a single time. The rearrangement joins TRBV30 to TRBJ1-5, with 8 bases matching TRBD1. With 0 bases clipped from V and 4 bases from J, the junction kept 8 bases outside the gene matches. Germline V gene data show CDR1 as GTSNPN and CDR2 as SVGIG (reference sequence). CDR3 length: 16 residues. The DNA of the CDR3 is TGTGCCTGGAGTGTATTTAGGGGACAGGTTAATCAGCCCCAGCATTTT. Translated: CAWSVFRGQVNQPQHF.

V gene TRBV29-1 combines with J gene TRBJ2-5; either TRBD1 or TRBD2 may fit D (6 bases each). The CDR3 is 15 amino acids. The V gene's germline CDR1 is SQVTM and CDR2 ANQGSEA. The ends were cut back, 4 bases at V and 4 bases at J, with 19 bases in the middle. The CDR3: CSVGDPGALGETQYF. In DNA, the CDR3 is TGCAGCGTTGGAGATCCGGGGGCTTTAGGAGAGACCCAGTACTTC.

The V gene is TRBV5-4, the J gene TRBJ2-1, with TRBD1 matching 8 bases. J was trimmed by 8 bases and V by 0 bases; bases with no gene match: 4. CDR3 length equals 14 residues. CDR1 and CDR2 (germline): SGHNT, YYREEE (reference sequence). CDR3 nucleotides: TGTGCCAGCAGCTTGGTGGACAGGGACTATGAGCAGTTCTTC. Encoded protein: CASSLVDRDYEQFF.

The CDR3 nucleotides read TGTGCCAGCAGTTTGCAGGAAACTGAAGCTTTCTTT. It specifies CASSLQETEAFF. The chain uses TRBV28 and TRBJ1-1, with D unresolved. CDR1 and CDR2 from the germline V gene are MDHEN and SYDVKM. The CDR3 runs 12 residues. The V gene lost 3 bases and the J gene lost 5 bases, with 7 bases spanning the gap.

The chain links TRBV28 to TRBJ2-5; the D call may be TRBD1 or TRBD2 (5 bases each). Germline V gives CDR1 MDHEN, CDR2 SYDVKM. This CDR3 has 17 residues. V was clipped by 5 bases and J by 3 bases, with 22 bases between them. Here the CDR3 reads CASSTGTPGMRKETQYF. For the CDR3, the DNA is TGTGCCAGCAGTACCGGGACCCCCGGGATGAGAAAAGAGACCCAGTACTTC.

The rearrangement joins TRBV28 to TRBJ2-1; no clear D gene. The CDR3 has 14 amino acids. Germline-derived CDR1 and CDR2 are MDHEN and SYDVKM. V was cut by 8 bases and J by 5 bases, with 16 bases left in between. CDR3 DNA sequence: TGTGCCAGCTTGGCCGGCACGTACCACAATGAGCAGTTCTTC. This encodes CASLAGTYHNEQFF.

The chain has TRBV30 and TRBJ2-7, with 8 positions matching TRBD1. The CDR3 loop spans 17 amino acids. Germline V CDR1 and CDR2: GTSNPN, SVGIG (reference sequence). With 2 bases clipped from V and 5 bases from J, the junction kept 17 bases outside the gene matches. The CDR3 spells CAWSRYRSGTGRNEQYF. For the CDR3, the DNA is TGTGCCTGGAGTCGTTACAGATCCGGGACAGGTCGCAACGAGCAGTACTTC.

Regarding this clone: At the DNA level, this CDR3 is encoded by other sequences in the same sample as well. The chain couples TRBV10-1 to TRBJ2-3, with D unresolved. V was pared by 2 bases and J by 6 bases, with 6 bases between. The V gene's germline CDR1 is WNHNN and CDR2 SYGVQD (reference sequence). This CDR3 comprises 12 residues. The CDR3 loop is CASSENQDTQYF. The DNA for the CDR3 is TGCGCCAGCAGTGAGAACCAGGATACGCAGTATTTT.

This clone showed up just a few times. The chain uses TRBV6-1 and TRBJ2-1; D is uncertain. Trimming cost V 3 bases and J 8 bases, with 11 bases left between them. The germline CDR1 and CDR2 sequences are MNHNS and SASEGT. The CDR3 length is 13 residues. For the CDR3, the DNA is TGTGCCAGCAGTGATGGTTATGGGGATGAGCAGTTCTTC. Protein: CASSDGYGDEQFF.

V is TRBV18 and J is TRBJ1-4, with unresolved D. Germline CDR1 is KGHSH and CDR2 is LQKENI. The ends were cut back, 3 bases at V and 5 bases at J, with 10 bases in the middle. This CDR3 spans 14 amino acids. As DNA, the CDR3 is TGTGCCAGCTCACCCCCTTCGTCAAATGAAAAACTGTTTTTT. Translated: CASSPPSSNEKLFF.

The count of this clone is one. This chain links TRBV18 with TRBJ1-3; TRBD1 might be the D (5 bases). V was pared by 0 bases and J by 2 bases, with 8 bases between. Per germline, CDR1 KGHSH and CDR2 LQKENI. The CDR3 totals 15 residues. The CDR3 region is CASSPPRRAGNTIYF. The DNA for the CDR3 is TGTGCCAGCTCACCACCGCGCAGGGCTGGAAACACCATATATTTT. Variable domain in full (rest from reference TRBV18 and TRBJ1-3): NAGVMQNPRHLVRRRGQEARLRCSPMKGHSHVYWYRQLPEEGLKFMVYLQKENIIDESGMPKERFSAEFPKEGPSILRIQQVVRGDSAAYFCASSPPRRAGNTIYFGEGSWLTVV.

The chain uses TRBV7-9 and TRBJ2-1, with TRBD2 identical over 7 bases. CDR3 length: 18 amino acids. With V trimmed by 2 bases and J by 2 bases, 12 bases remained unmatched. Germline CDR1 is SEHNR and CDR2 is FQNEAQ (reference sequence). The CDR3 DNA follows: TGTGCCAGCAGCTTAATTTTGTCTAGCGGATCTACCTACAATGAGCAGTTCTTC. Its protein is CASSLILSSGSTYNEQFF.

The chain links TRBV5-1 to TRBJ2-1, with 7 bases lining up with TRBD2. Per germline, CDR1 SGHRS and CDR2 YFSETQ. V dropped 0 bases and J dropped 3; count of bases not matched to a gene: 6. This CDR3 spans 16 amino acids. CDR3 loop: CASSLGTGGSYNEQFF. CDR3 sequence (DNA): TGCGCCAGCAGCTTGGGGACGGGCGGGAGCTACAATGAGCAGTTCTTC.

This clone appeared once. The chain is built from TRBV6-1 and TRBJ2-3, with D maybe TRBD2 (5 bases). V was cut by 7 bases and J by 1 base, with 9 bases left in between. This CDR3 comprises 13 residues. Germline loops: CDR1 MNHNS, CDR2 SASEGT. CDR3 protein: CASTTGGTDTQYF. DNA of the CDR3: TGTGCCAGCACGACCGGGGGCACAGATACGCAGTATTTT.

This clone was seen only a few times. V and J are TRBV18 and TRBJ2-2; D not resolved. CDR1 and CDR2 from the germline V gene are KGHSH and LQKENI. Deletions cut 3 bases from V and 5 bases from J, with 19 bases between. The CDR3 is 17 residues long. The CDR3 DNA reads TGTGCCAGCTCACCCTACCGGGCGGAGCTAGGAACCGGGGAGCTGTTTTTT. Its translation is CASSPYRAELGTGELFF.

The chain recombines TRBV15 with TRBJ2-3; D ambiguous. CDR1 LNHNV and CDR2 YYDKDF come from the germline V gene (reference sequence). V lost 2 bases and J lost 0, with 6 bases in between. The length of the CDR3 is 14 residues. The CDR3 region has the DNA TGTGCCACCAGCAGACGGCTGAGCACAGATACGCAGTATTTT. Amino acid sequence: CATSRRLSTDTQYF.

J is TRBJ2-1 and V is TRBV5-1, with 9 positions matching TRBD2. The junction had 4 bases not matched to a gene; V was cut back by 0 bases and J by 6 bases. In germline, CDR1 is SGHRS, CDR2 YFSETQ. The CDR3 contains 15 residues. The CDR3 here is CASSLGGTSSNEQFF. CDR3 DNA: TGCGCCAGCAGCTTGGGAGGGACTAGCTCCAATGAGCAGTTCTTC. Filled out from reference TRBV5-1 and TRBJ2-1, the complete variable domain reads KAGVTQTPRYLIKTRGQQVTLSCSPISGHRSVSWYQQTPGQGLQFLFEYFSETQRNKGNFPGRFSGRQFSNSRSEMNVSTLELGDSALYLCASSLGGTSSNEQFFGPGTRLTVL.

The gene calls are TRBV9 and TRBJ2-2; D gene uncertain. The CDR3 is 15 residues long. Trimming shortened V by 4 bases and J by 4 bases, and 14 bases separated the two germline ends. CDR1 is SGDLS, CDR2 YYNGEE, per germline. CDR3 nucleotide sequence: TGTGCCAGCAGCTCAGACCCCATTTCCACCGGGGAGCTGTTTTTT. Translated, it gives CASSSDPISTGELFF.

This clone was recorded only once. The chain couples TRBV6-5 to TRBJ2-1; the D call may be TRBD1 or TRBD2 (6 bases each). V was trimmed by 0 bases and J by 4 bases, leaving 13 bases between them. Germline V gene data show CDR1 as MNHEY and CDR2 as SVGAGI. The CDR3 totals 16 residues. CDR3 region: CASSYSETGLYNEQFF. The CDR3 region has the DNA TGTGCCAGCAGTTACTCCGAGACAGGACTATACAATGAGCAGTTCTTC.

This clone was counted only a few times. The V call is TRBV9, the J call TRBJ2-3; TRBD1 is a possible D gene (6 bases). Germline loops: CDR1 SGDLS, CDR2 YYNGEE. The CDR3 sequence is 15 residues long. V dropped 6 bases and J dropped 4 bases, with 18 bases sitting between them. The CDR3 loop reads CASTRTANPSDTQYF. In nucleotides, the CDR3 is TGTGCCAGCACGCGGACAGCCAACCCATCAGATACGCAGTATTTT.

This rearrangement joins TRBV7-2 to TRBJ2-2; unclear D gene. The germline V and J ends were trimmed by 0 bases and 6 bases, with 8 bases remaining between them. The CDR3 sequence is 14 residues long. CDR1 SGHTA and CDR2 FQGNSA come from the germline V gene. CDR3 sequence (DNA): TGTGCCAGCAGCTTAGCGCGGCAGGCCGGGGAGCTGTTTTTT. This gives the protein CASSLARQAGELFF.

The chain joins TRBV5-1 to TRBJ2-5; D unresolved. The germline V gene has CDR1 SGHRS and CDR2 YFSETQ. The CDR3 loop spans 12 amino acids. V was shortened by 3 bases and J by 2 bases, with 5 bases between the two germline ends. In DNA form, the CDR3 reads TGCGCCAGCAGCTGGGCGCAAGAGACCCAGTACTTC. Its protein product is CASSWAQETQYF.

The chain carries TRBV28 and TRBJ2-7, with D hard to call. CDR3 length: 12 amino acids. Germline CDR1 reads MDHEN; CDR2 reads SYDVKM. V was trimmed by 5 bases and J by 3 bases, leaving 8 bases between them. The CDR3 DNA sequence: TGTGCCAGCAGTCCACGACGCTACGAGCAGTACTTC. Protein sequence: CASSPRRYEQYF.